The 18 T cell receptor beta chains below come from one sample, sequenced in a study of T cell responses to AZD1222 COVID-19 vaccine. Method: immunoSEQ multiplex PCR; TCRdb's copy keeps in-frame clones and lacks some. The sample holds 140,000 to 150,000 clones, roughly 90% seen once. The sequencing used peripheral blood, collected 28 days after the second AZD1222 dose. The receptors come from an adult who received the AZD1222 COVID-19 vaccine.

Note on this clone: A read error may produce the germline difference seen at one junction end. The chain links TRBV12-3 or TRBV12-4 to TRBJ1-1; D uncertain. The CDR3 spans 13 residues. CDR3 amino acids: CASTLTANTEAFF. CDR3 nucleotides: TGTGCCAGCACTTTAACAGCGAACACTGAAGCTTTCTTT.

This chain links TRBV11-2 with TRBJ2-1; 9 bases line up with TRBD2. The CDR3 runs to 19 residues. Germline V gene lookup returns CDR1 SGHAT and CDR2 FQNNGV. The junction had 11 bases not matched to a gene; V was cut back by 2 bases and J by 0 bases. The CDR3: CASSLLSGLAPSSYNEQFF. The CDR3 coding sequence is TGTGCCAGCAGCTTATTGTCAGGACTAGCGCCGAGCTCCTACAATGAGCAGTTCTTC.

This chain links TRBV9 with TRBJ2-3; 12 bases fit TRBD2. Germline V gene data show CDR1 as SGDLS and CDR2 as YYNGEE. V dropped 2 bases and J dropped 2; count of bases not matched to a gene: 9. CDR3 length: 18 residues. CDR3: CASSVTSGRTGYTDTQYF. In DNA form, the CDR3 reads TGTGCCAGCAGCGTTACTAGCGGGAGGACCGGATACACAGATACGCAGTATTTT. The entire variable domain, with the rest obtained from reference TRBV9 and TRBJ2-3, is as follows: DSGVTQTPKHLITATGQRVTLRCSPRSGDLSVYWYQQSLDQGLQFLIQYYNGEERAKGNILERFSAQQFPDLHSELNLSSLELGDSALYFCASSVTSGRTGYTDTQYFGPGTRLTVL.

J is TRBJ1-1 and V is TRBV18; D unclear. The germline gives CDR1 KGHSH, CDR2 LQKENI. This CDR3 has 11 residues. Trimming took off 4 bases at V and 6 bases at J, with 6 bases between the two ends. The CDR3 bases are TGTGCCAGCTCACTTCTCGCTGAAGCTTTCTTT. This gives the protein CASSLLAEAFF.

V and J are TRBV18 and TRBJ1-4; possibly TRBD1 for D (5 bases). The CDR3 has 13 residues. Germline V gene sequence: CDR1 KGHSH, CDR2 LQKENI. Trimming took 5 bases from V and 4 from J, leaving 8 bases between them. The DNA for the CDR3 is TGTGCCAGCTCATTGGACATTAATGAAAAACTGTTTTTT. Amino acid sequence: CASSLDINEKLFF.

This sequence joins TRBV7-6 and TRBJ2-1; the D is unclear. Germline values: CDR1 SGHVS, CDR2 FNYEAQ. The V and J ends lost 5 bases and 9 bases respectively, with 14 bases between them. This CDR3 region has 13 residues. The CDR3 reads CASSKDPRVEQFF. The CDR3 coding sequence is TGTGCCAGCAGCAAAGATCCCCGCGTTGAGCAGTTCTTC.

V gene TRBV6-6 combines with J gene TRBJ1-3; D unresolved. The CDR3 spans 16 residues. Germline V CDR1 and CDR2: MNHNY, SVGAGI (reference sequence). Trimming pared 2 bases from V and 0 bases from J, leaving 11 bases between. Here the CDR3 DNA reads TGTGCCAGCAGTTACGGGCAGCGACGCTCTGGAAACACCATATATTTT. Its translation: CASSYGQRRSGNTIYF.

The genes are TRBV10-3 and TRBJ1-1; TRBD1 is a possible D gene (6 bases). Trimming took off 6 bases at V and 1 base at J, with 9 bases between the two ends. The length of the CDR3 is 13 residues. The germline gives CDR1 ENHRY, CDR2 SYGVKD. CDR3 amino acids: CAIRATGNTEAFF. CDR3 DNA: TGTGCCATCAGGGCGACAGGGAACACTGAAGCTTTCTTT.

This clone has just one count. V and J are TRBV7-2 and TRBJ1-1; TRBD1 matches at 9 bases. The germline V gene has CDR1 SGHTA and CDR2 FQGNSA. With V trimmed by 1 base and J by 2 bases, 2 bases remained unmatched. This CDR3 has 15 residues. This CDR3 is CASSLDRGLNTEAFF. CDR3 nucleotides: TGTGCCAGCAGCTTAGACAGGGGGCTCAACACTGAAGCTTTCTTT.

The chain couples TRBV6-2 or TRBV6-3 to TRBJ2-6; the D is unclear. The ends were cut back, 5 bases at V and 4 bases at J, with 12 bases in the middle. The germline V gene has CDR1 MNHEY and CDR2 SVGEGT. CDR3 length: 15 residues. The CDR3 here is CASSPTLTGANVLTF. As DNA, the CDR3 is TGTGCCAGCAGTCCAACTTTAACCGGGGCCAACGTCCTGACTTTC.

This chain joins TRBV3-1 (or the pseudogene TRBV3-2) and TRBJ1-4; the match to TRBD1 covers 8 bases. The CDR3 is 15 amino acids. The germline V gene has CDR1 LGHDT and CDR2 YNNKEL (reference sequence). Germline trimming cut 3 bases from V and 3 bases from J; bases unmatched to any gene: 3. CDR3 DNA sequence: TGTGCCAGCAGCCACTACAGGGGGTCTAATGAAAAACTGTTTTTT. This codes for CASSHYRGSNEKLFF.

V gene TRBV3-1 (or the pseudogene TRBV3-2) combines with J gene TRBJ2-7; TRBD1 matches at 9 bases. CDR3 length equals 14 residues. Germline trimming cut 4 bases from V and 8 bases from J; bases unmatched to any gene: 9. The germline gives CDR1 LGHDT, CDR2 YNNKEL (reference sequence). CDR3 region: CASSRDRVPTKQYF. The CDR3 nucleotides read TGTGCCAGCAGCCGGGACAGGGTCCCTACGAAGCAGTACTTC.

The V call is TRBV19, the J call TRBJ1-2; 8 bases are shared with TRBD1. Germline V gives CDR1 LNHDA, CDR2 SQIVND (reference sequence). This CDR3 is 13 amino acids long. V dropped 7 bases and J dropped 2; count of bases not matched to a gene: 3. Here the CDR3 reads CASNNRGNYGYTF. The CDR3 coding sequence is TGTGCCAGTAATAACAGGGGGAACTATGGCTACACCTTC.

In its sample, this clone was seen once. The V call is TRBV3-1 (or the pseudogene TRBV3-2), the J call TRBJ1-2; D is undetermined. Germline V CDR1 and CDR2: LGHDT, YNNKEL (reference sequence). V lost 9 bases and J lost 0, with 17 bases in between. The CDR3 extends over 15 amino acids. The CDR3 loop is CARGRRSFPNYGYTF. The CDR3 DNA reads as TGTGCCAGGGGAAGGCGTTCATTTCCTAACTATGGCTACACCTTC.

The CDR3 region is CAIGGSQETQYF. CDR3 coding DNA: TGTGCCATCGGCGGCAGCCAAGAGACCCAGTACTTC. The rearrangement uses TRBV10-3 and TRBJ2-5; D gene ambiguous. CDR3 length: 12 amino acids. Germline CDR1 reads ENHRY; CDR2 reads SYGVKD. Trimming took off 8 bases at V and 1 base at J, with 8 bases between the two ends.

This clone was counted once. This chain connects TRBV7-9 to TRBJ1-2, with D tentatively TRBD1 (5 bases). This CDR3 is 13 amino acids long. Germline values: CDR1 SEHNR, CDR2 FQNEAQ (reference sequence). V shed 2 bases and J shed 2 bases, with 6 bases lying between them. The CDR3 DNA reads TGTGCCAGCAGCTTAAACAGGAACTATGGCTACACCTTC. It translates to CASSLNRNYGYTF.

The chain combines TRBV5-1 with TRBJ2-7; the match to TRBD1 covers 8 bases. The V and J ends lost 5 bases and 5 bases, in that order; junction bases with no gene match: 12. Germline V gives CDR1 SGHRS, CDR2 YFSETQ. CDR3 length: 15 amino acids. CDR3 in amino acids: CASSRRQGRSDEQYF. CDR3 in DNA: TGCGCCAGCAGTCGAAGACAGGGGCGGTCGGACGAGCAGTACTTC.

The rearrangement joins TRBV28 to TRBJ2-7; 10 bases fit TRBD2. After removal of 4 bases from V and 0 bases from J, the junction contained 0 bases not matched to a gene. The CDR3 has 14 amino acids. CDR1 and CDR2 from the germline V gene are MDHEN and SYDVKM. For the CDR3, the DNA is TGTGCCAGCAGTTCTAGCGGGAGCTCCTACGAGCAGTACTTC. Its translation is CASSSSGSSYEQYF.